The entry that follows covers one T cell receptor beta chain sequence. The antigen this receptor binds is unknown. One base away there is no much larger clone; base qualities are not given. These data belong to a study of response to subunit inactivated influenza vaccine (dated 2018 in TCRdb). Looking at the study overall: To follow how T cells responded to a trivalent subunit inactivated influenza vaccine, the researchers relied on deep quantitative profiling of the T cell receptor repertoire.

Libraries were constructed by RT-PCR. Sequencing was carried out with an Illumina HiSeq 2500. The public reads were quality trimmed at Q25 with fastp and then assembled into clones with MiXCR by TCRdb, keeping productive beta chains. Identical CDR3 proteins give one entry, which carries the most common genes and DNA. For this sample the table gives roughly 500,000 distinct CDR3 sequences, of which 16% were detected only once. The ten largest account for 3% to 3.5% of the sample. Germline trimming amounts to 5 bases on V and 3 bases on J, with 6 as the count of junction bases outside the gene matches. For CDR1 and CDR2, the germline V gene lists SGHTA and FQGNSA. From cysteine to phenylalanine, the CDR3 is 15 amino acids long. Solely the CDR3 DNA is kept, with 45 bases framed from the first base. The investigation overall reported the following: It was suggested by the authors that each seasonal influenza vaccination may recruit only a limited number of new T cells.

Sequencing used CD4+ T cells sorted from PBMCs, obtained less than 25 months after vaccination. This sequence originates from a man aged 50-75 years who received an inactivated influenza vaccine. Donor details come from another sample of the same person, matched by shared clones. The chain links TRBV7-2 with TRBJ2-4; 8 nucleotides in the junction match TRBD1. In nucleotides, the sequence is TGTGCCAGCAGCCGTGAAGGGACAGGCAAAAACATTCAGTACTTC. Protein translation: CASSREGTGKNIQYF.